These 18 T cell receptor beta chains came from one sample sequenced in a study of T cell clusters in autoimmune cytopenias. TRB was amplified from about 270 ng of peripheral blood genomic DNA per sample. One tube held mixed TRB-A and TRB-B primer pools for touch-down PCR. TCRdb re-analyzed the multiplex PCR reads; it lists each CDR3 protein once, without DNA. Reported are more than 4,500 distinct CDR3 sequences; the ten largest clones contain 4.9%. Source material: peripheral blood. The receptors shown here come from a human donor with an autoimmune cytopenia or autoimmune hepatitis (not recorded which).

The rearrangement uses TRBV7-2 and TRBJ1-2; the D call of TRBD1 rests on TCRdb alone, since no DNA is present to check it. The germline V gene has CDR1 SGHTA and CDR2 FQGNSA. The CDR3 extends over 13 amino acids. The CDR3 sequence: CASSLGGAYGYTF.

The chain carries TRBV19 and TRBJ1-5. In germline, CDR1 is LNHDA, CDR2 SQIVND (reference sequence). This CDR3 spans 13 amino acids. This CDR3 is CASSIWGEQPQHF.

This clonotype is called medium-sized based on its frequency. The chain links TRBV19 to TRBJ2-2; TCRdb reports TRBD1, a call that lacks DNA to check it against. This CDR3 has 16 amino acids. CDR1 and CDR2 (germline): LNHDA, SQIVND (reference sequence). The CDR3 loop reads CASWSTRTGITGELFF.

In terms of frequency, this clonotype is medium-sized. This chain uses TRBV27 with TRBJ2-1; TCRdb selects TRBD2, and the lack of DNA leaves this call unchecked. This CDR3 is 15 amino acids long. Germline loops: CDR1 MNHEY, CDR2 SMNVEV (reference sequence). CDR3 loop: CASSFSAGWYNEQFF.

CDR3 sequence: CASSARTSGISYNEQFF. This chain connects TRBV7-9 to TRBJ2-1; the D call of TRBD2 rests on TCRdb alone, since no DNA is present to check it. This CDR3 region has 17 residues. The germline V gene has CDR1 SEHNR and CDR2 FQNEAQ (reference sequence).

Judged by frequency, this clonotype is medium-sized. The CDR3 loop is CATRRGGVDTQYF. The V and J genes are TRBV15 and TRBJ2-3; checking the TCRdb D call of TRBD2 is not possible without DNA. This CDR3 has 13 amino acids. Germline V lookup: CDR1 LNHNV, CDR2 YYDKDF (reference sequence). Looking up the rest from reference TRBV15 and TRBJ2-3 gives the full variable domain: DAMVIQNPRYQVTQFGKPVTLSCSQTLNHNVMYWYQQKSSQAPKLLFHYYDKDFNNEADTPDNFQSRRPNTSFCFLDIRSPGLGDTAMYLCATRRGGVDTQYFGPGTRLTVL.

The CDR3 spells CASSPPPGAGGADTEAFF. The chain recombines TRBV13 with TRBJ1-1; TCRdb indicates TRBD1, and absent DNA this call remains unverified. The V gene's germline CDR1 is PRHDT and CDR2 FYEKMQ (reference sequence). This CDR3 contains 18 residues.

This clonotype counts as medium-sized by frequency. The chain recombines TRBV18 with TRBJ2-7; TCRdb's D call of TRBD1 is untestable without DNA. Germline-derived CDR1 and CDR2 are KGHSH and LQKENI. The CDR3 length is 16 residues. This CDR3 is CASTDQGERASYEQYF. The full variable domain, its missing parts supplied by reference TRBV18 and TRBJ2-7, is NAGVMQNPRHLVRRRGQEARLRCSPMKGHSHVYWYRQLPEEGLKFMVYLQKENIIDESGMPKERFSAEFPKEGPSILRIQQVVRGDSAAYFCASTDQGERASYEQYFGPGTRLTVT.

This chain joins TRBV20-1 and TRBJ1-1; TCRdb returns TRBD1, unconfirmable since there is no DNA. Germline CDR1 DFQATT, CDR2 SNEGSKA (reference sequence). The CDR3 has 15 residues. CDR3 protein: CSARVPGHFSTEAFF.

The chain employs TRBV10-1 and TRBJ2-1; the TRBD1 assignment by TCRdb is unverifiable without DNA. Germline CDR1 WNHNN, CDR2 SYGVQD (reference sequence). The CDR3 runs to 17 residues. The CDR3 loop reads CASSESTTGKSYNEQFF.

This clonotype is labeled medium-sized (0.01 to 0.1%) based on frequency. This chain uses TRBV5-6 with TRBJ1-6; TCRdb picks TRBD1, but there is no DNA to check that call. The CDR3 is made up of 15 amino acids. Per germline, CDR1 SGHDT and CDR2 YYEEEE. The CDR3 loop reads CASSNRGRSNSPLHF.

The CDR3: CASSIRGGSLNEQFF. The chain joins TRBV7-9 to TRBJ2-1; TCRdb's assignment of TRBD1 cannot be checked, as there is no DNA. The germline V gene has CDR1 SEHNR and CDR2 FQNEAQ (reference sequence). This CDR3 is built from 15 residues.

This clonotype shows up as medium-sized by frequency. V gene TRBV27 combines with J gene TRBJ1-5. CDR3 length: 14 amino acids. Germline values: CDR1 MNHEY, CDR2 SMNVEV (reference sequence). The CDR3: CASSPIYSNQPQHF.

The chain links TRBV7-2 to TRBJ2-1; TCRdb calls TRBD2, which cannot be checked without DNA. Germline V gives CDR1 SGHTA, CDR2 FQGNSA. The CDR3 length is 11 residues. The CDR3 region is CASNAGGPQFF.

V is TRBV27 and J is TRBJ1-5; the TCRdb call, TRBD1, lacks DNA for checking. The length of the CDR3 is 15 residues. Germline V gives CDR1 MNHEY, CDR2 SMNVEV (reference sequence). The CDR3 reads CASSFGTDSNQPQHF.

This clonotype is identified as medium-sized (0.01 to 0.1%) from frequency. CDR3 loop: CASSPRTGEIAYEQYF. The rearrangement joins TRBV27 to TRBJ2-7; the D call from TCRdb, TRBD1, cannot be confirmed without DNA. This CDR3 is built from 16 residues. CDR1 and CDR2 from the germline V gene are MNHEY and SMNVEV (reference sequence).

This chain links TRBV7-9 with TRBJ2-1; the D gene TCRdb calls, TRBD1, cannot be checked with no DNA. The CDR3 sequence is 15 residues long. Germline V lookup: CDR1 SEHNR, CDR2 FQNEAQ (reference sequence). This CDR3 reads CASSFAGVPVGKQFF.

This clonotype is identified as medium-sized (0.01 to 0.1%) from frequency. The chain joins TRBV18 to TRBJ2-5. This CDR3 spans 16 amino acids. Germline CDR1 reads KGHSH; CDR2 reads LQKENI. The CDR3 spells CASSPSRTGNQETQYF.